This T cell receptor (beta chain) stems from a study of beta chain features in type 1 diabetes. Of the isolated RNA, all was reverse transcribed, and so the sequenced material was expressed TCRB transcripts. The method was immunoSEQ multiplex PCR; TCRdb's version includes in-frame clones alone and lacks a portion of them. The sample shows about 620,000 clones, around a sixth of them seen only once. Overall study findings and caveats: A possible short-template PCR bias applies equally to patients and controls.

This clone was seen a handful of times. Its specificity is not known. The sequencing sample was made of naive CD4+ T cells from blood. This receptor was taken from a man between 18 and 35 years old in good health.

The CDR3 sequence is CASSLVAGGGETQYF. CDR3 DNA sequence: TGTGCCAGCAGCTTGGTTGCGGGAGGTGGTGAGACCCAGTACTTC. The V gene is TRBV5-4, the J gene TRBJ2-5; the match to TRBD2 covers 8 bases. The CDR3 runs to 15 residues. Germline CDR1 reads SGHNT; CDR2 reads YYREEE (reference sequence). V lost 0 bases to trimming and J lost 5 bases; unmatched junction nucleotides: 6. Supplemented by reference TRBV5-4 and TRBJ2-5, the full variable domain reads ETGVTQSPTHLIKTRGQQVTLRCSSQSGHNTVSWYQQALGQGPQFIFQYYREEENGRGNFPPRFSGLQFPNYSSELNVNALELDDSALYLCASSLVAGGGETQYFGPGTRLLVL.